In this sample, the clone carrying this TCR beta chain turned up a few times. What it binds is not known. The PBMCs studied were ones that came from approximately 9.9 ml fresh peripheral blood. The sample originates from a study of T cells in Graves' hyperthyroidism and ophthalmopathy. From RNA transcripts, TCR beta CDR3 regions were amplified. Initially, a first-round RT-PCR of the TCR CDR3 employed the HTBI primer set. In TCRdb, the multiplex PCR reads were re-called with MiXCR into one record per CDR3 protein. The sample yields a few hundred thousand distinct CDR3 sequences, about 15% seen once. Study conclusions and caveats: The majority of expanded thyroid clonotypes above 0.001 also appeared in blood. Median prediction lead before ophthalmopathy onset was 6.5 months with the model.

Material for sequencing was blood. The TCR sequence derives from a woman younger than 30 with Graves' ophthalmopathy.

The CDR3 loop reads CSATMRTGWGNTEAFF. As DNA, the CDR3 is TGCAGTGCTACAATGCGGACAGGCTGGGGGAACACTGAAGCTTTCTTT. The chain recombines TRBV20-1 with TRBJ1-1, with 7 bases lining up with TRBD1. The V segment lost 4 bases and the J segment 1 base; nucleotides outside the gene matches: 12. The CDR3 contains 16 residues. Germline values: CDR1 DFQATT, CDR2 SNEGSKA (reference sequence).